The clone carrying this T cell receptor (beta chain) was seen only a few times. What it binds is not known. Germline loops: CDR1 LGHNA, CDR2 YSLEER. This CDR3 comprises 16 residues. The V end lost 9 bases, the J end lost 0 bases, and 18 bases lay between the germline ends. This sample was included in a study of beta chain features in type 1 diabetes. Study outcomes and limitations: It was not settled here whether HLA type affects TCRB rearrangement.

Expressed TCRB transcripts got sequenced, as all isolated RNA was reverse transcribed. The data were produced by immunoSEQ multiplex PCR, yet TCRdb's version contains in-frame clones alone and is incomplete. The table records roughly 310,000 clones, 9.5% to 12% of them present only once. This receptor was taken from a woman in her 30s in good health. The sequencing input was naive CD4+ T cells from blood. The V and J genes are TRBV4-3 and TRBJ1-3, with D perhaps TRBD1 (6 bases). The CDR3 nucleotides read TGCGCCAGTCGCACAGGGCTTCTCAACTCTGGAAACACCATATATTTT. It yields the protein CASRTGLLNSGNTIYF.